This T cell receptor beta chain was observed in a study of CD4 and CD8 cells across lung adenocarcinoma regions. TCRdb recomputed calls from the PCR reads with MiXCR, one row per CDR3 protein. Here the sample spans over 7,000 distinct CDR3 sequences, 45% to 70% being singletons. The patients had localized lung adenocarcinoma, a non-small cell subtype. This CDR3 has 16 residues. Germline values: CDR1 SEHNR, CDR2 FQNEAQ (reference sequence). V lost 6 bases, J lost 0 bases, and 16 bases lay in between. This clonotype was seen ten or more times. The rearrangement uses TRBV7-9 and TRBJ2-3; no definite D call. What was sequenced was CD4+ T cells from the center of a lung tumor. This clonotype was sampled from a female donor with lung adenocarcinoma. The CD4 and CD8 labels of this study may be unreliable. CDR3 amino acids: CASRDTPSSSTDTQYF. The CDR3 region has the DNA TGTGCCAGCAGAGACACCCCGTCCTCTAGCACAGATACGCAGTATTTT.